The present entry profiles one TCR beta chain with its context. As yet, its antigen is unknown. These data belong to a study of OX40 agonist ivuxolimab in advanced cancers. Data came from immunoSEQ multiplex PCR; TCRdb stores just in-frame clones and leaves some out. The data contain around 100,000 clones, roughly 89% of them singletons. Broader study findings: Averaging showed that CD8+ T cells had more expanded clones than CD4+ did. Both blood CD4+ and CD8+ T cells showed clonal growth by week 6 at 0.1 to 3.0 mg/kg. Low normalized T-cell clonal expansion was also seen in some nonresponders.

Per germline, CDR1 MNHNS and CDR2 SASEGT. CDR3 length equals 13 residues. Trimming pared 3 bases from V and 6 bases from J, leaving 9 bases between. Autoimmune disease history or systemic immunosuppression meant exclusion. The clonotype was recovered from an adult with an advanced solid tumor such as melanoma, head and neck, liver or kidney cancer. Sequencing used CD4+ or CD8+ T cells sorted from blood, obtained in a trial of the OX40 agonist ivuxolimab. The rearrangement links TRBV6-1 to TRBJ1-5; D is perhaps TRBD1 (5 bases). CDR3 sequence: CASSERGPQPQHF. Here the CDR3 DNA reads TGTGCCAGCAGTGAGAGGGGCCCTCAGCCCCAGCATTTT.